This TCR beta chain was identified in a study of early T cells in non-severe SARS-CoV-2 infection. Unique molecular identifiers (one per individual cDNA molecule) were attached. From the 5' RACE reads, TCRdb called clonotypes with MiXCR, one entry per CDR3 protein. This table has tens of thousands of distinct CDR3 sequences, 9% to 15% appearing once. Germline trimming cut 6 bases from V and 10 bases from J; bases unmatched to any gene: 13. The CDR3 runs to 15 residues. This clonotype was obtained from an adult who was a healthcare worker with PCR-confirmed SARS-CoV-2 infection or an uninfected control (not recorded which). The specimen sequenced was whole blood. This chain uses TRBV12-3 or TRBV12-4 with TRBJ2-4; 9 bases match TRBD1. Here the CDR3 DNA reads TGTGCCAGCAGGGGACACGGGACAGGGCCTCCAATTCAGTACTTC. Translation gives CASRGHGTGPPIQYF.